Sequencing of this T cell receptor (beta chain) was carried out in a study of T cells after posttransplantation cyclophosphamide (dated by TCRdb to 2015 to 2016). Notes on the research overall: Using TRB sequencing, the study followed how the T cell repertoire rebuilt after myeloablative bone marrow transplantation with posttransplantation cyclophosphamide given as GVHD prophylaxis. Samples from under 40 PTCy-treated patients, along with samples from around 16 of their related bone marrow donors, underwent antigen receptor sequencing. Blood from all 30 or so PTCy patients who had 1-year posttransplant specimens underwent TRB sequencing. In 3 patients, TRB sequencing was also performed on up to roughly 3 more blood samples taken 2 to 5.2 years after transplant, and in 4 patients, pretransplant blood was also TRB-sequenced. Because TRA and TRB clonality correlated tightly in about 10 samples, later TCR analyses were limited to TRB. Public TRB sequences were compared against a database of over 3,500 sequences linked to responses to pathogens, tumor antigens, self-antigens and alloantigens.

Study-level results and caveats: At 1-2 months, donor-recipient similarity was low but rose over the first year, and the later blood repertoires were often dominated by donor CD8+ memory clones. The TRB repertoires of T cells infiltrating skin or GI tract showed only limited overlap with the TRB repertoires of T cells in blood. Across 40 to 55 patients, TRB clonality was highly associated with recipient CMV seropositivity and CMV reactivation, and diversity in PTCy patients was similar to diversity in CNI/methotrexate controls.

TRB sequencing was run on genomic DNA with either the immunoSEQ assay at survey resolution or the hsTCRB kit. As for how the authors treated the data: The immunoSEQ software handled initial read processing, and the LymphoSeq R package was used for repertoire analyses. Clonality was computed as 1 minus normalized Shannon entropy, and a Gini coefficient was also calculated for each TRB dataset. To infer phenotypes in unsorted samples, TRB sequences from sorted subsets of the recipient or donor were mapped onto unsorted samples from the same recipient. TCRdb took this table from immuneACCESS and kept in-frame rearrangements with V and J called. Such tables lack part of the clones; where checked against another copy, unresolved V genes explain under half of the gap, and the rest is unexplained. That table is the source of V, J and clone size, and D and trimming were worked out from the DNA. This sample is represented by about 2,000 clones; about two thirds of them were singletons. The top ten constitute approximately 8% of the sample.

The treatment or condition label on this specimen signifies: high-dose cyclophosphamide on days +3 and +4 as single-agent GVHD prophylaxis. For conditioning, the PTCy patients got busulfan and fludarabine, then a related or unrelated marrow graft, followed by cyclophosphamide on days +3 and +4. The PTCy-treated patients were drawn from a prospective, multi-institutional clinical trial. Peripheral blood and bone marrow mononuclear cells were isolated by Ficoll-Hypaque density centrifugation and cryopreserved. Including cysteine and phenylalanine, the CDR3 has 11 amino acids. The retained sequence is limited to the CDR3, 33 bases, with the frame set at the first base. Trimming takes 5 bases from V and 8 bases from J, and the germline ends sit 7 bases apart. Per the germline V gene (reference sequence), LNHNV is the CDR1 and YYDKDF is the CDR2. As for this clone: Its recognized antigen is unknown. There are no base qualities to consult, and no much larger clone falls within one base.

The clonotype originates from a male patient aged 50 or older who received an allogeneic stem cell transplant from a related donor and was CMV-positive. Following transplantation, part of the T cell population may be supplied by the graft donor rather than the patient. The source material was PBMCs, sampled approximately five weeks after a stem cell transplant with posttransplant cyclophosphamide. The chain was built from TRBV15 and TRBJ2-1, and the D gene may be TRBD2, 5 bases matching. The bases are TGTGCCACCAGCGGAGGAGATGAGCAGTTCTTC. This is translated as CATSGGDEQFF.